Included here is one TCR beta chain sequence, with context. No antigen is known for it. The CDR3 consists of 16 residues. Trimming took 3 bases from V and 2 from J; bases not matched to a gene: 5. CDR1 ENHRY and CDR2 SYGVKD come from the germline V gene. This specimen comes from a study of shared clonotypes between healthy human individuals. Here immunoSEQ multiplex PCR was the method, and the copy in TCRdb shows in-frame clones only, minus some. This sample has 2 million to 2.5 million clones, with approximately 94% found just once. General study findings and limits: Across a handful of donors, naive CD4 shared around 5%, naive CD8 3% to 3.5%, memory CD4 about 2.5%, memory CD8 0.4% to 0.5%. Blood alone was sampled, and tissue repertoires likely differ. Non-shared clonotypes were found to have lower generation probabilities than the clonotypes that were shared by all four of the sorted-subset donors.

The study separated CD4+ cells into CD45RA+ naive and CD45RA-negative memory subsets. The gene calls are TRBV10-3 and TRBJ2-2; 8 nucleotides align to TRBD2. Sequencing input: naive CD4+ T cells sorted from blood. Subset indicated: CD45RA+ positively selected. This TCR derives from a man aged 18 to 30 in good health. CDR3 DNA: TGTGCCATCAGTGATATCGGGACTAGAAACACCGGGGAGCTGTTTTTT. Translated: CAISDIGTRNTGELFF.